This T cell receptor (beta chain) stems from a study of long-term antiretroviral therapy in people with HIV. V was clipped by 3 bases and J by 0 bases; unmatched bases: 5. The germline V gene encodes CDR1 SGHRS and CDR2 YFSETQ. CDR3 length equals 18 residues. The run of the v3.0 immunoSEQ assay was at survey level. Profiling relied on immunoSEQ multiplex PCR, and the TCRdb table lists in-frame clones only, not all of them. The sample has tens of thousands of clones, roughly four fifths seen once; the top ten hold roughly a sixth. The chain joins TRBV5-1 to TRBJ2-6; 11 bases line up with TRBD2. Specimen: unsorted PBMCs, collected 0.5 years before starting antiretroviral therapy. The sequence was collected from a middle-aged man with HIV. Here the CDR3 DNA reads TGCGCCAGCAGCTATTCCGGGACTAGCGGCTCTGGGGCCAACGTCCTGACTTTC. Its translation is CASSYSGTSGSGANVLTF.